What follows are 19 T cell receptor beta chains derived from one specimen sequenced in a study of blood T cell repertoires in COVID-19. Sequencing was performed with immunoSEQ multiplex PCR; in TCRdb, only in-frame clones are kept and a portion is missing. The sample lists 95,000 to 110,000 clones; about 80% were seen once. The sequenced sample was peripheral blood. These receptors all stem from a man aged 65 to 85 with acute or convalescent COVID-19.

The genes are TRBV25-1 and TRBJ1-1, with D uncertain. V was shortened by 1 base and J by 4 bases, with 10 bases between the two germline ends. CDR3 length: 14 amino acids. Germline lookup yields CDR1 MGHDK and CDR2 SYGVNS. CDR3 in amino acids: CASSESWAPTEAFF. CDR3 in DNA: TGTGCCAGCAGTGAATCTTGGGCCCCCACTGAAGCTTTCTTT. Using reference TRBV25-1 and TRBJ1-1 for the parts outside the CDR3, the full variable domain is EADIYQTPRYLVIGTGKKITLECSQTMGHDKMYWYQQDPGMELHLIHYSYGVNSTEKGDLSSESTVSRIRTEHFPLTLESARPSHTSQYLCASSESWAPTEAFFGQGTRLTVV.

In DNA, the CDR3 is TGCGCCAGCAGCTTGATGCGGGGGCAAACGGGTGAAAAACTGTTTTTT. It codes for CASSLMRGQTGEKLFF. The V and J genes are TRBV5-1 and TRBJ1-4; maybe TRBD1 (6 bases). Germline loops: CDR1 SGHRS, CDR2 YFSETQ. Trimming removed 1 base at V and 7 bases at J, with 17 bases between. This CDR3 comprises 16 residues.

The chain carries TRBV12-3 or TRBV12-4 and TRBJ2-1; D is undetermined. V was pared by 9 bases and J by 0 bases, with 9 bases between. The CDR3 length is 13 residues. DNA for the CDR3: TGTGCCAGTACGTCGAGCTCCTACAATGAGCAGTTCTTC. Protein product: CASTSSSYNEQFF.

This chain links TRBV5-4 with TRBJ2-1, with 10 positions matching TRBD1. The length of the CDR3 is 16 residues. The V gene's germline CDR1 is SGHNT and CDR2 YYREEE (reference sequence). V shed 3 bases and J 4 bases; nucleotides not matched to a gene: 7. This CDR3 reads CASSSPGQGTYNEQFF. In DNA form, the CDR3 reads TGTGCCAGCAGCTCCCCGGGACAGGGGACATACAATGAGCAGTTCTTC.

The chain has TRBV5-8 and TRBJ2-5, with 12 bases fitting TRBD1. The ends lost 0 bases at V and 1 base at J; junction bases unmatched: 4. Germline V lookup: CDR1 SGHTS, CDR2 YDEGEE. The CDR3 has 17 amino acids. CDR3 residues: CASSLEGQGASQETQYF. DNA for the CDR3: TGTGCCAGCAGCTTGGAGGGACAGGGGGCGAGCCAAGAGACCCAGTACTTC.

The V call is TRBV5-1, the J call TRBJ1-1, with D unresolved. The CDR3 sequence is 16 residues long. Trimming stripped 4 bases from V and 9 bases from J, with 25 bases between. CDR1 is SGHRS and CDR2 is YFSETQ in the germline V gene. The CDR3 DNA follows: TGCGCCAGCAGCCCCTTGGCGAGCGGGTCCCCTCGCCAAGCTTTCTTT. Its translation: CASSPLASGSPRQAFF.

V and J are TRBV6-1 and TRBJ1-4, with 10 nucleotides matching TRBD1. Germline V CDR1 and CDR2: MNHNS, SASEGT. The CDR3 has 14 residues. With V trimmed by 6 bases and J by 8 bases, 6 bases remained unmatched. CDR3 sequence reads: CASRDRGQEEKLFF. CDR3 sequence (DNA): TGTGCCAGCAGAGACAGGGGGCAAGAGGAAAAACTGTTTTTT.

This clone turned up a few times. The chain has TRBV5-1 and TRBJ1-2, with D hard to call. CDR1 and CDR2 from the germline V gene are SGHRS and YFSETQ. Trimming pared 0 bases from V and 3 bases from J, leaving 15 bases between. This CDR3 comprises 16 residues. CDR3 in DNA: TGCGCCAGCAGCTTGGGCCCGGAGAGGTCTGACTATGGCTACACCTTC. Protein: CASSLGPERSDYGYTF.

This rearrangement joins TRBV5-8 to TRBJ1-2, with unresolved D. V gave up 0 bases and J gave up 3 bases, with 6 bases separating them. This CDR3 spans 13 amino acids. Germline V gene sequence: CDR1 SGHTS, CDR2 YDEGEE. This chain's CDR3 is CASSLGGDYGYTF. The CDR3 bases are TGTGCCAGCAGCTTGGGCGGGGACTATGGCTACACCTTC.

The V call is TRBV29-1, the J call TRBJ2-2; tentatively, D is TRBD1 (6 bases). This CDR3 has 15 amino acids. The V end was cut by 4 bases, the J end by 0 bases, with 12 bases between. Germline CDR1 reads SQVTM; CDR2 reads ANQGSEA. The CDR3 nucleotides read TGCAGCGTTGCACAGGGAAAGGCGAACACCGGGGAGCTGTTTTTT. As protein: CSVAQGKANTGELFF.

The rearrangement uses TRBV5-4 and TRBJ2-6, with D tentatively TRBD1 (5 bases). CDR1 is SGHNT and CDR2 is YYREEE in the germline V gene (reference sequence). The CDR3 runs 16 residues. V lost 0 bases to trimming and J lost 2 bases, with 9 bases between them. CDR3: CASSLGGAPGANVLTF. CDR3 nucleotide sequence: TGTGCCAGCAGCTTGGGGGGCGCCCCTGGGGCCAACGTCCTGACTTTC.

The DNA for the CDR3 is TGTGCCAGCAGCCAGAACAGGGGCCACGAGCAGTACTTC. Translating gives CASSQNRGHEQYF. The V call is TRBV3-1 (or the pseudogene TRBV3-2), the J call TRBJ2-7, with TRBD1 matching over 7 bases. The CDR3 has 13 residues. Germline loops: CDR1 LGHDT, CDR2 YNNKEL (reference sequence). V lost 3 bases to trimming and J lost 5 bases; unmatched junction nucleotides: 4.

This clone has more than one count but fewer than ten. The chain is built from TRBV10-3 and TRBJ1-1; 8 bases fit TRBD1. V dropped 3 bases and J dropped 2; count of bases not matched to a gene: 5. This CDR3 is built from 15 residues. Germline CDR1 is ENHRY and CDR2 is SYGVKD. The CDR3 DNA reads TGTGCCATCAGTGAACGGCAGGGGGCCAACACTGAAGCTTTCTTT. Its protein is CAISERQGANTEAFF.

At least ten counts were recorded for this clone. The rearrangement joins TRBV5-6 to TRBJ1-3, with a tentative D call TRBD1 (5 bases). Germline assignment: CDR1 SGHDT and CDR2 YYEEEE. The CDR3 is 13 amino acids. The germline V and J ends were trimmed by 3 bases and 3 bases, with 7 bases remaining between them. CDR3 loop: CASSSGNGNTIYF. In nucleotides, the CDR3 is TGTGCCAGCAGCTCAGGGAATGGAAACACCATATATTTT.

The chain joins TRBV27 to TRBJ1-5; D uncertain. V was cut by 6 bases and J by 9 bases, with 18 bases left in between. Germline values: CDR1 MNHEY, CDR2 SMNVEV (reference sequence). CDR3 length: 14 residues. CDR3 nucleotide sequence: TGTGCCAGCAGAGTGGGAGTGCAGGCGACGCCCCAGCATTTT. This translates into CASRVGVQATPQHF.

In its sample, this clone was seen a few times. This sequence joins TRBV19 and TRBJ1-5; TRBD1 might be the D (6 bases). The CDR3 consists of 16 residues. Germline V gene lookup returns CDR1 LNHDA and CDR2 SQIVND (reference sequence). V lost 5 bases, J lost 0 bases, and 14 bases lay in between. CDR3 region: CASSSLTGNSNQPQHF. Here the CDR3 DNA reads TGTGCCAGTAGTTCGCTGACAGGAAATAGCAATCAGCCCCAGCATTTT.

With respect to this clone: At one end, the junction sequence differs from germline, possibly due to a read error. This chain links TRBV6-4 with TRBJ2-7, with 8 bases that match TRBD1. CDR3 length equals 15 residues. Germline loops: CDR1 MRHNA, CDR2 SNTAGT. CDR3 region: CASSGLGQGIYVQYF. The CDR3 DNA reads as TGTGCCAGCAGTGGCCTCGGACAGGGAATCTACGTGCAGTACTTC.

The chain joins TRBV29-1 to TRBJ1-2; TRBD1 matches 8 bases. This CDR3 spans 11 amino acids. The germline CDR1 and CDR2 sequences are SQVTM and ANQGSEA. The V segment lost 6 bases and the J segment 8 bases; nucleotides outside the gene matches: 5. This CDR3 is CSVGQGQGYTF. The CDR3 DNA follows: TGCAGCGTCGGACAGGGCCAGGGCTACACCTTC.

The chain uses TRBV5-1 and TRBJ2-3, with 10 nucleotides matching TRBD1. The CDR3 is 14 amino acids. Germline trimming cut 4 bases from V and 4 bases from J; bases unmatched to any gene: 3. Germline V lookup: CDR1 SGHRS, CDR2 YFSETQ. CDR3 sequence reads: CASSPGTGADTQYF. Written as DNA, the CDR3 is TGCGCCAGCAGCCCAGGGACAGGGGCAGATACGCAGTATTTT.